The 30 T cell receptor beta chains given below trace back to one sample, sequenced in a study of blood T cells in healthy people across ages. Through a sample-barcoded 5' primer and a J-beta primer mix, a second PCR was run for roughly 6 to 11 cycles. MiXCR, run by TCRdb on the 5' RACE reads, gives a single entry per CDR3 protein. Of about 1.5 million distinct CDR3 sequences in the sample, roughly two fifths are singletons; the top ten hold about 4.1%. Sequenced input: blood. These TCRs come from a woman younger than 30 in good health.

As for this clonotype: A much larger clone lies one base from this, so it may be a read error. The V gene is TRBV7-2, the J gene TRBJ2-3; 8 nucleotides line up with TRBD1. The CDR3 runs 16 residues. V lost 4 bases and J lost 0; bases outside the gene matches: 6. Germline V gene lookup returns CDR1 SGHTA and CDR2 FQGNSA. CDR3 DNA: TGTGCCAGCAGCTCAGGGGGCTGGACTAGCACAGATACGCAGTATTTT. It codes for CASSSGGWTSTDTQYF.

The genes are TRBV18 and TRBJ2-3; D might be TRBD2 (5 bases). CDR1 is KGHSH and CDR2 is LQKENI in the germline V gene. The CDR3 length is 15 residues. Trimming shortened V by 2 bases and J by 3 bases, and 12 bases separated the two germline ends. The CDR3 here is CASSPLPSGTDTQYF. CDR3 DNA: TGTGCCAGCTCACCATTACCGTCGGGGACAGATACGCAGTATTTT.

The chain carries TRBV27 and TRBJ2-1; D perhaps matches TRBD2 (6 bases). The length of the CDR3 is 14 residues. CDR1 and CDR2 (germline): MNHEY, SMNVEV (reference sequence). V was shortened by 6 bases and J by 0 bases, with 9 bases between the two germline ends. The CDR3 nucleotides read TGTGCCAGCAGGAAGCGGGTCTCCTACAATGAGCAGTTCTTC. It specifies CASRKRVSYNEQFF.

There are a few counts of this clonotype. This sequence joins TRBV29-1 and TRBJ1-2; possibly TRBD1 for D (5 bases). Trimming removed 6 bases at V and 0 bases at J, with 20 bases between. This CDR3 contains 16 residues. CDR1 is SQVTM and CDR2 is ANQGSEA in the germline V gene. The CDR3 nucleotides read TGCAGCGTCCCATCCCGGGGAGGGGCTTCTAACTATGGCTACACCTTC. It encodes CSVPSRGGASNYGYTF.

CDR3: CSVAPLAGETQYF. The CDR3 DNA reads as TGCAGCGTCGCACCTCTAGCGGGGGAGACCCAGTACTTC. V is TRBV29-1 and J is TRBJ2-5; 9 bases match TRBD2. J gave up 5 bases and V 6 bases, and 7 bases lay outside the gene matches. Germline V lookup: CDR1 SQVTM, CDR2 ANQGSEA. This CDR3 is 13 amino acids long.

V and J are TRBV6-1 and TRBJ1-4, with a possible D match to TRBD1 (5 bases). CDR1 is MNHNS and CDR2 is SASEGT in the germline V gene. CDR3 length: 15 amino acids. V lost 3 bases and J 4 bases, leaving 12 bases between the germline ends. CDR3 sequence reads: CASSDEGPLNEKLFF. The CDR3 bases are TGTGCCAGCAGTGACGAGGGGCCCCTTAATGAAAAACTGTTTTTT.

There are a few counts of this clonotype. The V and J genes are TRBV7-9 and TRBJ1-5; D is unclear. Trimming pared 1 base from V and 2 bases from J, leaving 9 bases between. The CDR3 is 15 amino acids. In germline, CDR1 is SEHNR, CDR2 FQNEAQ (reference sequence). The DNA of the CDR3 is TGTGCCAGCAGCTTAGACACGGAAGGCAATCAGCCCCAGCATTTT. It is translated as CASSLDTEGNQPQHF.

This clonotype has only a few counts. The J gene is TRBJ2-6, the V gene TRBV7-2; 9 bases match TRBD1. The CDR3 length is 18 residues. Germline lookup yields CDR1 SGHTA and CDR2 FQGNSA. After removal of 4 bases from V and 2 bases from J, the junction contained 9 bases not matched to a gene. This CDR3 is CASSYSGTGLTGANVLTF. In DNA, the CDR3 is TGTGCCAGCAGCTACTCCGGGACAGGGTTAACTGGGGCCAACGTCCTGACTTTC.

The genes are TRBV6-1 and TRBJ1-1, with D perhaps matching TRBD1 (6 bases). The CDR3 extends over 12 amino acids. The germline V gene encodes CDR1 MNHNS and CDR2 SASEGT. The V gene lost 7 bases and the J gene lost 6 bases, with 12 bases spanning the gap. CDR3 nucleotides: TGTGCCAGCATTTCAGGGGCCCCTGAAGCTTTCTTT. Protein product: CASISGAPEAFF.

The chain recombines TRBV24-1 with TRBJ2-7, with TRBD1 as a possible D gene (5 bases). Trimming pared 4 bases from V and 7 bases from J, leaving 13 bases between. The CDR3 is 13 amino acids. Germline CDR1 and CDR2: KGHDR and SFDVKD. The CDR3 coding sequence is TGTGCCACCAGTGACCACGCCAGGGATGAGCAGTACTTC. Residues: CATSDHARDEQYF.

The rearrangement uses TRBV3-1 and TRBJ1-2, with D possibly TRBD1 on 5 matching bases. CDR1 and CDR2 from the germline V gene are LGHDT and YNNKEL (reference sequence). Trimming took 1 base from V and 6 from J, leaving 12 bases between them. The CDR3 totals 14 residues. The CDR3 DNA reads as TGTGCCAGCAGCCAAGTGACGGGACGGAATGGCTACACCTTC. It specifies CASSQVTGRNGYTF.

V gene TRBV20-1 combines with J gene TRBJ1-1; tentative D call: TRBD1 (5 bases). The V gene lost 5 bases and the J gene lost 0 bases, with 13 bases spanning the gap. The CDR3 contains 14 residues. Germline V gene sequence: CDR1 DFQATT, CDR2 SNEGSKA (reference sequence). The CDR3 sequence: CSASRGVLNTEAFF. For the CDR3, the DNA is TGCAGTGCTTCACGGGGGGTGTTGAACACTGAAGCTTTCTTT.

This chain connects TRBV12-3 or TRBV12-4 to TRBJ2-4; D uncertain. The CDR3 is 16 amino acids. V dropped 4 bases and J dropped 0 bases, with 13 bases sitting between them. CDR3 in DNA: TGTGCCAGCAGTTCCTCCAGTTTACTAGCCAAAAACATTCAGTACTTC. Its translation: CASSSSSLLAKNIQYF.

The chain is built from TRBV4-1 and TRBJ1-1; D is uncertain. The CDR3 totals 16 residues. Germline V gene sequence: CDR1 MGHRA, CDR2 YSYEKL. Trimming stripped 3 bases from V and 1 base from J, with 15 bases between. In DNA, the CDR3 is TGCGCCAGCAGCCAGGCGCCTCATCCAGAGAACACTGAAGCTTTCTTT. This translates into CASSQAPHPENTEAFF.

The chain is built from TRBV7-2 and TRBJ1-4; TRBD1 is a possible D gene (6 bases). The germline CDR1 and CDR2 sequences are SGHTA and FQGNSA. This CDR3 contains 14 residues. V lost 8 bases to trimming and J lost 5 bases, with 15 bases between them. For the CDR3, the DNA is TGTGCCAGCGGCCCTTGGGGGCTGAATGAAAAACTGTTTTTT. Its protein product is CASGPWGLNEKLFF.

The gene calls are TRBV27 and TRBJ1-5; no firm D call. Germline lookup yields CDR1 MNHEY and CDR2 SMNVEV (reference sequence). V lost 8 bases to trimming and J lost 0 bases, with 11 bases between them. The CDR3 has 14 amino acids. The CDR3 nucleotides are TGTGCCAGCGGATATGACATTAGCAATCAGCCCCAGCATTTT. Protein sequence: CASGYDISNQPQHF.

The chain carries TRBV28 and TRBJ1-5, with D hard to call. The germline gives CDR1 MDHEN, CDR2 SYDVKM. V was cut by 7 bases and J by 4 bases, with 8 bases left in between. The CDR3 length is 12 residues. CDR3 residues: CASTEGNQPQHF. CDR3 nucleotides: TGTGCCAGCACGGAGGGAAATCAGCCCCAGCATTTT.

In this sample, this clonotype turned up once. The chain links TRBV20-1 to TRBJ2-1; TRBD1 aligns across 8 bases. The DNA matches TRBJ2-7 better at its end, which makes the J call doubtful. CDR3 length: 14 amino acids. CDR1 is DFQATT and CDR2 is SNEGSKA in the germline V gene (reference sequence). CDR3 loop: CSAARTGLYNEQYF. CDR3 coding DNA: TGCAGTGCCGCACGGACAGGGCTTTACAATGAGCAGTACTTC.

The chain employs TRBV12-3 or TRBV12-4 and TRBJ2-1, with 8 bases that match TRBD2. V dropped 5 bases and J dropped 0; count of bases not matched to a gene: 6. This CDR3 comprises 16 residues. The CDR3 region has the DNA TGTGCCAGCAGTAAACCAAGCGGGGGCTCCTACAATGAGCAGTTCTTC. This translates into CASSKPSGGSYNEQFF.

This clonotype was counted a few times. CDR3 loop: CASSAASGRGLRWGYNEQFF. In DNA form, the CDR3 reads TGTGCCAGCAGCGCAGCATCGGGCAGGGGGCTCCGTTGGGGTTACAATGAGCAGTTCTTC. This rearrangement joins TRBV7-2 to TRBJ2-1; TRBD1 matches 8 bases. Unmatched junction bases numbered 22, after V lost 5 bases and J lost 4 bases. CDR3 length: 20 amino acids. The germline gives CDR1 SGHTA, CDR2 FQGNSA. Variable domain in full (rest from reference TRBV7-2 and TRBJ2-1): GAGVSQSPSNKVTEKGKDVELRCDPISGHTALYWYRQSLGQGLEFLIYFQGNSAPDKSGLPSDRFSAERTGGSVSTLTIQRTQQEDSAVYLCASSAASGRGLRWGYNEQFFGPGTRLTVL.

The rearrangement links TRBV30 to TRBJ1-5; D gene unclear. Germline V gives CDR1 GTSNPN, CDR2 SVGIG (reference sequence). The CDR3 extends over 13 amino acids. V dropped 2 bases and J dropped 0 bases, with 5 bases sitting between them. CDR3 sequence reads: CAWSQDSNQPQHF. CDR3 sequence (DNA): TGTGCCTGGAGTCAGGATAGCAATCAGCCCCAGCATTTT.

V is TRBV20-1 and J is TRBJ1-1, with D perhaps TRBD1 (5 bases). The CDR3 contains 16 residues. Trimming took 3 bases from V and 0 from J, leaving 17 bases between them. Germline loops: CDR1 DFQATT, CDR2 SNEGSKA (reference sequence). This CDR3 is CSASKRGALLNTEAFF. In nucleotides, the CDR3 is TGCAGTGCTAGTAAGCGAGGGGCCCTTTTGAACACTGAAGCTTTCTTT.

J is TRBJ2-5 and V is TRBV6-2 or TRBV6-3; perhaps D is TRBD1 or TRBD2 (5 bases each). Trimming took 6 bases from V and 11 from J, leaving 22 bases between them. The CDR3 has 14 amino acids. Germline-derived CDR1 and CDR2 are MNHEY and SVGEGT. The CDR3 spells CASSHRDPPYTQYF. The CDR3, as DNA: TGTGCCAGCAGCCACCGGGACCCTCCCTATACGCAGTACTTC.

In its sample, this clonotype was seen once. CDR3: CAWSTGQGPYEQYF. CDR3 in DNA: TGTGCCTGGAGTACCGGACAGGGCCCCTACGAGCAGTACTTC. The chain combines TRBV30 with TRBJ2-7; 8 bases are shared with TRBD1. The CDR3 length is 14 residues. The J segment lost 2 bases and the V segment lost 2 bases, leaving 5 bases of the junction unmatched. Germline V CDR1 and CDR2: GTSNPN, SVGIG (reference sequence).

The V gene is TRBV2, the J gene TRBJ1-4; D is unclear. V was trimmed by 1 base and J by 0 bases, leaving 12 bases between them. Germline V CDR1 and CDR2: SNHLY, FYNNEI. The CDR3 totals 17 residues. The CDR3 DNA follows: TGTGCCAGCAGTGAAGGGTCAGTTGCTGCAACTAATGAAAAACTGTTTTTT. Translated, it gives CASSEGSVAATNEKLFF.

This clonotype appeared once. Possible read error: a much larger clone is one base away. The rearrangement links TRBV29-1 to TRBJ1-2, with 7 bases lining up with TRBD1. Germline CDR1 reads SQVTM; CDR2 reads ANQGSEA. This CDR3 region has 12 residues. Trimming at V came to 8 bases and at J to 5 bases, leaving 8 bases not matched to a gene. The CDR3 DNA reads TGCAGCCCTCCAGGGGGACGTTATGGCTACACCTTC. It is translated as CSPPGGRYGYTF.

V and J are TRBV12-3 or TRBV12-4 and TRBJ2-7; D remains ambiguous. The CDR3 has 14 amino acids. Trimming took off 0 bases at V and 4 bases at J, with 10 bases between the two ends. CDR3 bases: TGTGCCAGCAGTTTAGCGCTTAGGGTTTACGAGCAGTACTTC. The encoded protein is CASSLALRVYEQYF.

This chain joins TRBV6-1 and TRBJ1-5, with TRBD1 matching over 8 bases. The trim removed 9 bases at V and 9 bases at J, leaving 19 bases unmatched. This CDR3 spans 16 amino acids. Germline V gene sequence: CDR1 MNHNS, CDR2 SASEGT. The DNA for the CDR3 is TGTGCCAGTTCCCTTGGACAGGGTAACGGGCTGAGGCCCCAGCATTTT. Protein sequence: CASSLGQGNGLRPQHF.

The CDR3 DNA reads TGTGCCAGCAGTTTACAGGGATCTGGCAATCAGCCCCAGCATTTT. As protein: CASSLQGSGNQPQHF. V gene TRBV6-5 combines with J gene TRBJ1-5; D is perhaps TRBD1 (6 bases). Trimming took off 4 bases at V and 2 bases at J, with 12 bases between the two ends. Germline V lookup: CDR1 MNHEY, CDR2 SVGAGI. The CDR3 runs 15 residues.

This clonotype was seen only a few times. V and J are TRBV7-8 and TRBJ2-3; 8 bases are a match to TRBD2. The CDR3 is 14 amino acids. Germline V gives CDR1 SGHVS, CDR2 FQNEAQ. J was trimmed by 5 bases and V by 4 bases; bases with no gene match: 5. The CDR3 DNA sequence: TGTGCCAGCAGCTATACCGGGAGGGGAGATACGCAGTATTTT. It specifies CASSYTGRGDTQYF.